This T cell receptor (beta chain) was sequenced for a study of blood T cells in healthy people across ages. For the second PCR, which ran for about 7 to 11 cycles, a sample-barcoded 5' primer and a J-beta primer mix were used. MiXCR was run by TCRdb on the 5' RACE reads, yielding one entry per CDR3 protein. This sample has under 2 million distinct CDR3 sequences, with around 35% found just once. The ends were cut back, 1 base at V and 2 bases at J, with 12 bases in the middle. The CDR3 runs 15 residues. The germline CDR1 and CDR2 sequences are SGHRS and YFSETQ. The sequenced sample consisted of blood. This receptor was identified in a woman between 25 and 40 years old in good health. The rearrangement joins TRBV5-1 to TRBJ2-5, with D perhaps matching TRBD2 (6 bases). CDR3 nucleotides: TGCGCCAGCAGCTTGACGGGAGCGGCACAAGAGACCCAGTACTTC. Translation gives CASSLTGAAQETQYF.